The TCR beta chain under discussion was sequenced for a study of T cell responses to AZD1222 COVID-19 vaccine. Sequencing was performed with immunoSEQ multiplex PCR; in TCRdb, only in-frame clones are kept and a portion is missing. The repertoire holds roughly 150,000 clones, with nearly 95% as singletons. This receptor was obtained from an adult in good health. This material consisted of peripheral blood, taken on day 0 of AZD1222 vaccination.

This CDR3 reads CASRSQGNTEAFF. The CDR3, as DNA: TGTGCCAGCAGATCACAGGGGAACACTGAAGCTTTCTTT. The chain carries TRBV27 and TRBJ1-1; D is possibly TRBD1 (6 bases). Germline assignment: CDR1 MNHEY and CDR2 SMNVEV (reference sequence). V was shortened by 6 bases and J by 1 base, with 9 bases between the two germline ends. CDR3 length equals 13 residues.